The T cell receptor (beta chain) described here comes from a study of blood T cell repertoires in COVID-19. Whole-study context: The United States, Italy and Spain provided the acute and convalescent COVID-19 samples. T cells, B-cell-depleted T cells, or PBMCs supplied cDNA or gDNA.

V lost 1 base to trimming and J lost 0 bases, with 3 bases between them. This CDR3 has 13 amino acids. Germline V gene sequence: CDR1 MNHEY, CDR2 SMNVEV (reference sequence). Authors' methods: Researchers report that nucleated cell counts were estimated from reference gene primer amplification. TCRdb keeps only in-frame clones here, not all; method: immunoSEQ multiplex PCR. V and J calls and clone size are those listed in that table; D and trimming were worked out from the DNA. The sample holds hundreds of thousands of clones, roughly 89% seen once. The chain joins TRBV27 to TRBJ1-1, with D hard to call. This sequence originates from a man between 60 and 75 years old who had recovered from COVID-19. The sequencing sample was made of peripheral blood. The CDR3 is CASSLFMNTEAFF. The CDR3 nucleotides are TGTGCCAGCAGTTTATTTATGAACACTGAAGCTTTCTTT.